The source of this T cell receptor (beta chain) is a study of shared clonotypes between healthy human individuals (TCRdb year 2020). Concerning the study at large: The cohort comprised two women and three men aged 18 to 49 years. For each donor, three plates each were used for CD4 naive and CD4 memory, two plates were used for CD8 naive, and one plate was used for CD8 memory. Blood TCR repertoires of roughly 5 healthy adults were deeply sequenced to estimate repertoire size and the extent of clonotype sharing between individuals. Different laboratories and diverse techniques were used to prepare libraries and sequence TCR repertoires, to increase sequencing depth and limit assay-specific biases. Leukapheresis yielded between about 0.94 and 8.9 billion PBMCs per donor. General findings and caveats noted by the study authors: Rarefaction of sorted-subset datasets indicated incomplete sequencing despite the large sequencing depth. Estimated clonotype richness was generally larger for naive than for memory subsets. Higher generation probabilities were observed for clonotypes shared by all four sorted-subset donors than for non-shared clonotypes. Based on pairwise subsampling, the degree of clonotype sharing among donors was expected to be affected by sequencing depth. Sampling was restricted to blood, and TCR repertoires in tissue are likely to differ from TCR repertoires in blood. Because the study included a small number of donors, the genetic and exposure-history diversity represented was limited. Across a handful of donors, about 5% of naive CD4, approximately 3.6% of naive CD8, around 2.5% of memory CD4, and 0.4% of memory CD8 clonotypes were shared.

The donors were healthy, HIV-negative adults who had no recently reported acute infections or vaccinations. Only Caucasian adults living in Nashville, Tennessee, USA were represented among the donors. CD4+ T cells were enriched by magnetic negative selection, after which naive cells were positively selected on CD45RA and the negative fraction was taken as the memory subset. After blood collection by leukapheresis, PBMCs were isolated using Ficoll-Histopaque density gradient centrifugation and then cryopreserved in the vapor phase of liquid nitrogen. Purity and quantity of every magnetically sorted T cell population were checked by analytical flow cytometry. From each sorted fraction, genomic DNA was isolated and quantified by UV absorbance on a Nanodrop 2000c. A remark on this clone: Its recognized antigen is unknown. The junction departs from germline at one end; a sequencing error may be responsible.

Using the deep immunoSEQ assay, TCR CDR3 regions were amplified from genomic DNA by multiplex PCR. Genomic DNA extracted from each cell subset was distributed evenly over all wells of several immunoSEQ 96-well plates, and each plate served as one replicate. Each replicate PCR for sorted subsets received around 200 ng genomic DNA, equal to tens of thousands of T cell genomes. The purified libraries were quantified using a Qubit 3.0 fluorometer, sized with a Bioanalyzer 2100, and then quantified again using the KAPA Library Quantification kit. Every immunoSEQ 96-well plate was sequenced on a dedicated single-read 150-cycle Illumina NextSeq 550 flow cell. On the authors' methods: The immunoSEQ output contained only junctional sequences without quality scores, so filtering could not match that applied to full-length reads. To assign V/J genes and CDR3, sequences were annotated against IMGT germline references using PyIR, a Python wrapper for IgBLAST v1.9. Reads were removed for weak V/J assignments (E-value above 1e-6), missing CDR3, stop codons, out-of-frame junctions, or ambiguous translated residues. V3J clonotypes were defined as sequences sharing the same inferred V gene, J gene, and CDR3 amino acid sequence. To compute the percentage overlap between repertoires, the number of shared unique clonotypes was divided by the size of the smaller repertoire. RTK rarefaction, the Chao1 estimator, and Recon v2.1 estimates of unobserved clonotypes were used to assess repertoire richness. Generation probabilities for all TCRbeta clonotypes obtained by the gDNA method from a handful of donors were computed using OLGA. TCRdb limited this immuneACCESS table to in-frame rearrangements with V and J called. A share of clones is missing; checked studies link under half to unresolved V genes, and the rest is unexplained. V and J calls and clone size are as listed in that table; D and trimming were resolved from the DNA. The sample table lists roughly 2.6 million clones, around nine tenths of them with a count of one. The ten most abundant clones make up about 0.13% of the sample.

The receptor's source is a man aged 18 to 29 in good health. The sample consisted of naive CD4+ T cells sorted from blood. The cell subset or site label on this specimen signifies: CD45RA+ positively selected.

The nucleotides read TGTGCCAGCAGATCTGAACCGGGACAGGTGTCCTTCAATGAGCAGTTCTTC. This gives the protein CASRSEPGQVSFNEQFF. In this chain, TRBV7-9 is recombined with TRBJ2-1; 8 bases in the junction line up with TRBD1. CDR3 length: 17 amino acids, cysteine to phenylalanine. The retained sequence is limited to the CDR3, 51 bases, with the frame set at the first base. Per the germline V gene (reference sequence), SEHNR is the CDR1 and FQNEAQ is the CDR2. Reference TRBV7-9 and TRBJ2-1 genes cover what lies past the CDR3, so the full variable domain is DTGVSQNPRHKITKRGQNVTFRCDPISEHNRLYWYRQTLGQGPEFLTYFQNEAQLEKSRLLSDRFSAERPKGSFSTLEIQRTEQGDSAMYLCASRSEPGQVSFNEQFFGPGTRLTVL.